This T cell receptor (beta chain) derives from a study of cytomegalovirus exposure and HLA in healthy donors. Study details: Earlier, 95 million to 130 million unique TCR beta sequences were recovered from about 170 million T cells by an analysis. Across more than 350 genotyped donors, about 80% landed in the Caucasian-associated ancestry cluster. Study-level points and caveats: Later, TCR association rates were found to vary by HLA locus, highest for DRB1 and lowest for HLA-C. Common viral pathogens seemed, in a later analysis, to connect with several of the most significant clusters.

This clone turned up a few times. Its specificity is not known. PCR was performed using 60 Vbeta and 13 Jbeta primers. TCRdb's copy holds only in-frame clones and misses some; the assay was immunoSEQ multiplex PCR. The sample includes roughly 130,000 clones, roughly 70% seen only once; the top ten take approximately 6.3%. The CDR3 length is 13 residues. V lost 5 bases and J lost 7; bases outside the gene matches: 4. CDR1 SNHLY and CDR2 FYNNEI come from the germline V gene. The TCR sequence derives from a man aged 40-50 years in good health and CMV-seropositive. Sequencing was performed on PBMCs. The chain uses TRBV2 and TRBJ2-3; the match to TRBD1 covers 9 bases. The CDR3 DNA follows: TGTGCCAGCAGTACAGGGGGCGAAAATACGCAGTATTTT. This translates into CASSTGGENTQYF.